The 27 T cell receptor beta chains below were found in one sample sequenced in a study of cytomegalovirus exposure and HLA in healthy donors. The PCR had 60 Vbeta and 13 Jbeta primers. TCRdb keeps only in-frame clones here, not all; method: immunoSEQ multiplex PCR. The sample consists of under 250,000 clones, around 80% of them appearing once. Sequencing used PBMCs. The receptor set was obtained from a young man in good health and CMV-seronegative.

This clone showed up just a few times. The chain couples TRBV7-9 to TRBJ2-4, with 8 positions matching TRBD1. V trimming: 5 bases; J trimming: 0 bases; junction bases outside the gene matches: 3. There are 15 residues in the CDR3. Germline V CDR1 and CDR2: SEHNR, FQNEAQ (reference sequence). This chain's CDR3 is CASSITGGAKNIQYF. In nucleotides, the CDR3 is TGTGCCAGCAGCATCACAGGGGGAGCCAAAAACATTCAGTACTTC.

The genes are TRBV10-1 and TRBJ1-2; D is unclear. The CDR3 loop spans 18 amino acids. Germline-derived CDR1 and CDR2 are WNHNN and SYGVQD (reference sequence). V lost 3 bases and J lost 8, with 28 bases in between. The CDR3 region has the DNA TGCGCCAGCAGTGAAAGCGGAACAGCAAATGGCCTCTATGGCGGCTACACCTTC. It codes for CASSESGTANGLYGGYTF.

The chain joins TRBV12-5 to TRBJ2-5; TRBD1 agrees at 7 bases. CDR1 is LGHNT, CDR2 FRNRAP, per germline. CDR3 length: 12 amino acids. J was trimmed by 3 bases and V by 6 bases; bases with no gene match: 1. The CDR3, as DNA: TGTGCTAGTGGGGGGACAGAAGAGACCCAGTACTTC. Translated, it gives CASGGTEETQYF.

As concerns this clone: The junction departs from germline at one end; a sequencing error may be responsible. This sequence joins TRBV10-2 and TRBJ2-1, with TRBD1 matching over 8 bases. Germline CDR1 is WSHSY and CDR2 is SAAADI. CDR3 length: 12 residues. The CDR3, as DNA: TGCGCCAGCAGTGACCCCGGACAGGGTAGAGTCTTC. It specifies CASSDPGQGRVF.

This clone has just one count. The rearrangement links TRBV5-6 to TRBJ1-2; TRBD1 agrees at 7 bases. Germline-derived CDR1 and CDR2 are SGHDT and YYEEEE. This CDR3 is 15 amino acids long. The ends lost 7 bases at V and 6 bases at J; junction bases unmatched: 15. The CDR3 bases are TGTGCCAGCTCCCGAGTCACAGGGGAAAGTCATGGCTACACCTTC. This encodes CASSRVTGESHGYTF.

This clone occurred a few times. J is TRBJ1-1 and V is TRBV7-3; D is perhaps TRBD1 (6 bases). In germline, CDR1 is SGHTA, CDR2 FQGTGA. The CDR3 extends over 14 amino acids. Between the trimmed V and J ends, which lost 2 bases and 0 bases, there was a span of 7 bases. The CDR3 protein is CASSLGGVNTEAFF. The CDR3 DNA reads TGTGCCAGCAGCTTAGGGGGCGTGAACACTGAAGCTTTCTTT.

This clone has just a few counts. This chain links TRBV2 with TRBJ2-2, with 9 bases matching TRBD2. The V and J ends lost 6 bases and 4 bases, in that order; junction bases with no gene match: 6. The CDR3 consists of 15 residues. Germline CDR1 and CDR2: SNHLY and FYNNEI. The chain's CDR3 is CASRREGVGTGELFF. The CDR3 DNA reads TGTGCCAGCAGGCGGGAGGGCGTCGGCACCGGGGAGCTGTTTTTT.

V and J are TRBV25-1 and TRBJ1-2; D gene unclear. The CDR3 covers 13 residues. The germline V and J ends were trimmed by 4 bases and 11 bases, with 17 bases remaining between them. CDR1 MGHDK and CDR2 SYGVNS come from the germline V gene. CDR3 coding DNA: TGTGCCAGCAGTGGGCAGAGTCCGTCGAGGTACACCTTC. Encoded protein: CASSGQSPSRYTF.

This CDR3 is CASSDSGKTGVGSPLHF. In DNA, the CDR3 is TGTGCCAGCAGTGACTCGGGAAAGACAGGGGTAGGGTCACCCCTCCACTTT. The chain links TRBV6-4 to TRBJ1-6, with 8 bases matching TRBD1. CDR3 size: 17 residues. Germline trimming cut 0 bases from V and 10 bases from J; bases unmatched to any gene: 11. Germline CDR1 reads MRHNA; CDR2 reads SNTAGT.

This chain joins TRBV28 and TRBJ2-2; possible D gene TRBD2, 6 bases. This CDR3 contains 18 residues. Germline V gives CDR1 MDHEN, CDR2 SYDVKM. Trimming cost V 4 bases and J 4 bases, with 22 bases left between them. DNA for the CDR3: TGTGCCAGCAGTTCTCACGGGGGAACGGTTATGTCCACCGGGGAGCTGTTTTTT. This encodes CASSSHGGTVMSTGELFF.

This clone is a singleton in its sample. The J gene is TRBJ2-3, the V gene TRBV4-2; 15 bases are a match to TRBD2. This CDR3 has 15 amino acids. Germline trimming cut 4 bases from V and 5 bases from J; bases unmatched to any gene: 1. Germline CDR1 LGHNA, CDR2 YNFKEQ. The CDR3 loop is CASSRGLAGGDTQYF. The CDR3, as DNA: TGTGCCAGCAGCCGGGGACTAGCGGGAGGAGATACGCAGTATTTT.

This clone came up once. V and J are TRBV7-3 and TRBJ2-7, with D possibly being TRBD2 (6 bases). This CDR3 has 15 amino acids. Germline CDR1 reads SGHTA; CDR2 reads FQGTGA. V lost 4 bases to trimming and J lost 6 bases, with 19 bases between them. This chain's CDR3 is CASSSLGAGHSEQYF. The DNA for the CDR3 is TGTGCCAGCAGCTCCCTAGGAGCGGGCCACTCCGAGCAGTACTTC.

This sequence joins TRBV28 and TRBJ1-6; possible D gene TRBD1, 6 bases. The germline V and J ends were trimmed by 5 bases and 7 bases, with 12 bases remaining between them. The CDR3 runs to 14 residues. The germline V gene has CDR1 MDHEN and CDR2 SYDVKM. The CDR3 reads CASSRTGFNSPLHF. CDR3 DNA: TGTGCCAGCAGTCGTACAGGGTTCAATTCACCCCTCCACTTT.

CDR3: CASSEGTALGYGYTF. CDR3 nucleotide sequence: TGTGCCAGCAGTGAAGGGACAGCCCTTGGCTATGGCTACACCTTC. This chain connects TRBV6-1 to TRBJ1-2, with D possibly matching TRBD1 (6 bases). CDR3 length: 15 amino acids. V gave up 1 base and J gave up 4 bases, with 13 bases separating them. Per germline, CDR1 MNHNS and CDR2 SASEGT.

The chain links TRBV6-4 to TRBJ2-7; 10 bases map to TRBD1. The V segment lost 2 bases and the J segment 4 bases; nucleotides outside the gene matches: 17. The CDR3 totals 19 residues. Per the germline V gene, CDR1 is MRHNA and CDR2 is SNTAGT. CDR3 sequence (DNA): TGTGCCAGCAGTGACCCGAAAATCCAAGACAGGGGGCCATCATACGAGCAGTACTTC. Its protein product is CASSDPKIQDRGPSYEQYF.

The chain links TRBV6-1 to TRBJ2-5; D is unresolved. V shed 2 bases and J shed 8 bases, with 9 bases lying between them. CDR1 MNHNS and CDR2 SASEGT come from the germline V gene. CDR3 length: 12 amino acids. The CDR3 nucleotides read TGTGCCAGCAGTGAACCTTCCCCCACCCAGTACTTC. This encodes CASSEPSPTQYF.

The chain uses TRBV9 and TRBJ2-1, with TRBD2 matching over 8 bases. Germline assignment: CDR1 SGDLS and CDR2 YYNGEE. The CDR3 is made up of 15 amino acids. V lost 3 bases to trimming and J lost 7 bases; unmatched junction nucleotides: 9. The CDR3 reads CASSEIASSGNEQFF. The CDR3 DNA reads as TGTGCCAGCAGCGAAATCGCCTCTAGCGGGAATGAGCAGTTCTTC.

The chain couples TRBV4-2 to TRBJ1-2; 9 nucleotides match TRBD1. CDR1 is LGHNA, CDR2 YNFKEQ, per germline. The junction had 7 bases not matched to a gene; V was cut back by 1 base and J by 7 bases. This CDR3 contains 15 residues. This CDR3 is CASSQAEQGAIGYTF. In nucleotides, the CDR3 is TGTGCCAGCAGCCAAGCCGAACAGGGGGCGATTGGCTACACCTTC.

The chain carries TRBV5-1 and TRBJ2-6, with 7 bases that match TRBD1. The CDR3 extends over 18 amino acids. The germline CDR1 and CDR2 sequences are SGHRS and YFSETQ. V lost 1 base to trimming and J lost 1 base; unmatched junction nucleotides: 8. This CDR3 is CASSLTTGQTSGANVLTF. The CDR3 nucleotides read TGCGCCAGCAGCTTGACTACGGGACAGACTTCTGGGGCCAACGTCCTGACTTTC. Using reference TRBV5-1 and TRBJ2-6 for the parts outside the CDR3, the full variable domain is KAGVTQTPRYLIKTRGQQVTLSCSPISGHRSVSWYQQTPGQGLQFLFEYFSETQRNKGNFPGRFSGRQFSNSRSEMNVSTLELGDSALYLCASSLTTGQTSGANVLTFGAGSRLTVL.

V usage is TRBV27 and J usage is TRBJ2-7; TRBD1 matches 8 bases. Trimming at V came to 6 bases and at J to 0 bases, leaving 7 bases not matched to a gene. The CDR3 sequence is 15 residues long. CDR1 MNHEY and CDR2 SMNVEV come from the germline V gene (reference sequence). CDR3 bases: TGTGCCAGCAGAAAGACAGGGGCCAGCTCCTACGAGCAGTACTTC. Translation: CASRKTGASSYEQYF.

This chain links TRBV1 with TRBJ1-2; TRBD1 is the table's D call and was not checked against the DNA. TRBV1 is listed as a pseudogene. The CDR3 is made up of 19 amino acids. This CDR3 reads CTSSQDQAVNRGFVYGYTF. CDR3 nucleotides: TGCACCAGCAGCCAAGATCAGGCGGTGAACAGGGGGTTCGTTTATGGCTACACCTTC.

The rearrangement links TRBV19 to TRBJ2-3; 10 bases fit TRBD2. V gave up 0 bases and J gave up 4 bases; unmatched junction bases: 4. Germline CDR1 and CDR2: LNHDA and SQIVND (reference sequence). The CDR3 has 16 amino acids. The CDR3 DNA sequence: TGTGCCAGTAGTATAGATGGGACTAGCGACTCAGATACGCAGTATTTT. Its translation: CASSIDGTSDSDTQYF.

The genes are TRBV4-1 and TRBJ2-3, with 9 bases fitting TRBD1. V lost 8 bases, J lost 3 bases, and 9 bases stayed unmatched. The germline gives CDR1 MGHRA, CDR2 YSYEKL. The CDR3 covers 15 residues. CDR3 DNA sequence: TGCGCCAGCTCAATACAGGGGGCGGAGACAGATACGCAGTATTTT. It codes for CASSIQGAETDTQYF.

V and J are TRBV7-9 and TRBJ1-4, with D hard to call. The germline V gene has CDR1 SEHNR and CDR2 FQNEAQ (reference sequence). The V gene lost 1 base and the J gene lost 5 bases, with 8 bases spanning the gap. This CDR3 region has 14 residues. The DNA for the CDR3 is TGTGCCAGCAGCTTAGAACAGTTAAATGAAAAACTGTTTTTT. Protein product: CASSLEQLNEKLFF.

The V call is TRBV4-1, the J call TRBJ1-3; D remains unclear. The CDR3 runs 15 residues. Germline CDR1 MGHRA, CDR2 YSYEKL. With 1 base removed from V and 0 bases from J, the gap between germline ends came to 7 bases. Written as DNA, the CDR3 is TGCGCCAGCAGCCAAGCGGGGAACTCTGGAAACACCATATATTTT. Protein sequence: CASSQAGNSGNTIYF.

This sequence joins TRBV6-6 and TRBJ2-7; D ambiguous. This CDR3 region has 14 residues. V was cut by 4 bases and J by 2 bases, with 12 bases left in between. Germline CDR1 MNHNY, CDR2 SVGAGI (reference sequence). In DNA form, the CDR3 reads TGTGCCAGCAGTTGGCAGGCTCCCCCCTACGAGCAGTACTTC. Encoded protein: CASSWQAPPYEQYF.

This clone has just a few counts. The chain recombines TRBV19 with TRBJ1-5; 7 positions match TRBD1. J lost 5 bases, V lost 5 bases, and 3 bases had no gene match. Germline V gene data show CDR1 as LNHDA and CDR2 as SQIVND (reference sequence). This CDR3 is 13 amino acids long. The CDR3 is CASSPDRDQPQHF. The CDR3, as DNA: TGTGCCAGTAGTCCCGACAGGGATCAGCCCCAGCATTTT.